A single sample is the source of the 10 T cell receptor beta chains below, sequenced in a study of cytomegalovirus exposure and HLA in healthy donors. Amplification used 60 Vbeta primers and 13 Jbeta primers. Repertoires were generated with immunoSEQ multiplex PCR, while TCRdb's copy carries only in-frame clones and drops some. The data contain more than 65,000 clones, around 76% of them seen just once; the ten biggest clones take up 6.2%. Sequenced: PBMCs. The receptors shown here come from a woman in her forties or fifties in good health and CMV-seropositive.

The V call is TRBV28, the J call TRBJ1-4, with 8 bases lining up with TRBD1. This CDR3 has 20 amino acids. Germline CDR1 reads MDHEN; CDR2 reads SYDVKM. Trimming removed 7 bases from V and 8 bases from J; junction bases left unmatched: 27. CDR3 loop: CASTPRRTPWTRQGKEKLFF. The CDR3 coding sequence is TGTGCCAGCACTCCCCGGCGGACCCCGTGGACCCGACAGGGGAAAGAAAAACTGTTTTTT.

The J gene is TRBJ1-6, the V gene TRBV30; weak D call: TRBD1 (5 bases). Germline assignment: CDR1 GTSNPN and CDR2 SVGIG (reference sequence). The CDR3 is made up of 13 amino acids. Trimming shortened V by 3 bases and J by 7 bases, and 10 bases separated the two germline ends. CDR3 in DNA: TGTGCCTGGAGGCGCAGGGCCAATTCACCCCTCCACTTT. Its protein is CAWRRRANSPLHF.

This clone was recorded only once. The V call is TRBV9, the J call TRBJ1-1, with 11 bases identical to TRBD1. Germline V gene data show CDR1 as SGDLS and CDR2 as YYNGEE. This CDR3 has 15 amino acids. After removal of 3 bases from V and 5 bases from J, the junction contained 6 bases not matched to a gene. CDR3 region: CASSAPGTGGTEAFF. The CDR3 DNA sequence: TGTGCCAGCAGCGCGCCCGGGACAGGGGGGACTGAAGCTTTCTTT.

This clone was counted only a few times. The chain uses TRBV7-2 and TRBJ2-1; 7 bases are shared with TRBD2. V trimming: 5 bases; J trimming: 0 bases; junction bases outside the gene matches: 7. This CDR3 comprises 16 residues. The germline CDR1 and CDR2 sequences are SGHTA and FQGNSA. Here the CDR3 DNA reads TGTGCCAGCAGCCCGTCAGCGGGGCTCTCCTACAATGAGCAGTTCTTC. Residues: CASSPSAGLSYNEQFF.

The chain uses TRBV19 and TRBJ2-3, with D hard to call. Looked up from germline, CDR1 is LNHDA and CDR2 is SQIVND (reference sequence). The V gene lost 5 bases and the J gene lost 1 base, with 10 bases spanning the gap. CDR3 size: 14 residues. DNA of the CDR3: TGTGCCAGTAGTGCCAGCGCGGGCACAGATACGCAGTATTTT. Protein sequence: CASSASAGTDTQYF.

The CDR3 DNA follows: TGTGCCAGCAGCGTTGGGACTAGCGGGTTCTCCTCCTACAATGAGCAGTTCTTC. Translation gives CASSVGTSGFSSYNEQFF. The chain joins TRBV9 to TRBJ2-1; 12 nucleotides match TRBD2. The CDR3 is made up of 18 amino acids. Unmatched junction bases numbered 6, after V lost 2 bases and J lost 0 bases. Germline V gene data show CDR1 as SGDLS and CDR2 as YYNGEE.

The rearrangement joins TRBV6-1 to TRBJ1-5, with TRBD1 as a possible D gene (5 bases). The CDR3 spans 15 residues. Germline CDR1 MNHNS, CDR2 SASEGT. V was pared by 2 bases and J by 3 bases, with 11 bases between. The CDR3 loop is CASSEQGNTNQPQHF. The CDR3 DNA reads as TGTGCCAGCAGTGAACAGGGAAATACCAATCAGCCCCAGCATTTT.

CDR3 sequence (DNA): TGTGCCAGCAGCCAAAGGGGGACAGGCTATAACTATGGCTACACCTTC. Its protein is CASSQRGTGYNYGYTF. V is TRBV4-2 and J is TRBJ1-2; 8 bases are a match to TRBD1. Germline CDR1 and CDR2: LGHNA and YNFKEQ. The length of the CDR3 is 16 residues. Germline trimming cut 2 bases from V and 1 base from J; bases unmatched to any gene: 6.

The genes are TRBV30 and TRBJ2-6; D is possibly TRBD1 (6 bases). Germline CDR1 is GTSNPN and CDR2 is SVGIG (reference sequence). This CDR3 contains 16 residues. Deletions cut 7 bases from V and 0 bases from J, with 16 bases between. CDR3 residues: CAFSTGRASGANVLTF. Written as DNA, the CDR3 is TGTGCCTTCTCTACAGGGCGAGCCTCTGGGGCCAACGTCCTGACTTTC.

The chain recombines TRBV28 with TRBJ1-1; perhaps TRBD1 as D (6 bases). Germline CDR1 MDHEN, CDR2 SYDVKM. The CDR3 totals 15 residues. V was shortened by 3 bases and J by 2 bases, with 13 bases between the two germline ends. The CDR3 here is CASSFLGASNTEAFF. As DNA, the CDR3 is TGTGCCAGCAGTTTTTTGGGGGCTTCTAACACTGAAGCTTTCTTT.